These 28 T cell receptor beta chains were sequenced from one sample in a study of early T cells in non-severe SARS-CoV-2 infection. MiXCR was run by TCRdb on the 5' RACE reads, yielding one entry per CDR3 protein. The profile covers some 80,000 distinct CDR3 sequences, with more than 9% appearing a single time and just over 6.5% taken by the ten largest. The sequencing input was whole blood. These receptors were taken from an adult who was a healthcare worker with PCR-confirmed SARS-CoV-2 infection or an uninfected control (not recorded which).

This clonotype was detected a few times. Written as DNA, the CDR3 is TGTGCCAGCAGTTACTCTCCCCGGGGACGAGAGACCCAGTACTTC. Protein: CASSYSPRGRETQYF. This sequence joins TRBV6-5 and TRBJ2-5; D possibly matches TRBD1 or TRBD2 (5 bases each). This CDR3 contains 15 residues. The V gene's germline CDR1 is MNHEY and CDR2 SVGAGI. V was trimmed by 0 bases and J by 4 bases, leaving 12 bases between them.

The rearrangement uses TRBV7-9 and TRBJ2-7; 8 positions agree with TRBD2. Per germline, CDR1 SEHNR and CDR2 FQNEAQ (reference sequence). Trimming took 3 bases from V and 5 from J; bases not matched to a gene: 9. The CDR3 sequence is 15 residues long. The CDR3 nucleotides read TGTGCCAGCAGCTTCATAGCGGGACATAAGGACGAGCAGTACTTC. It translates to CASSFIAGHKDEQYF. Complete variable domain (other parts from reference TRBV7-9 and TRBJ2-7): DTGVSQNPRHKITKRGQNVTFRCDPISEHNRLYWYRQTLGQGPEFLTYFQNEAQLEKSRLLSDRFSAERPKGSFSTLEIQRTEQGDSAMYLCASSFIAGHKDEQYFGPGTRLTVT.

This chain links TRBV3-1 with TRBJ2-4; TRBD2 agrees at 14 bases. Germline lookup yields CDR1 LGHDT and CDR2 YNNKEL (reference sequence). V lost 0 bases and J lost 15; bases outside the gene matches: 7. CDR3 length: 15 amino acids. CDR3 protein: CASSQEPGLAGVLYF. The CDR3 DNA reads TGTGCCAGCAGCCAAGAGCCGGGACTAGCGGGAGTATTGTACTTC.

The table lists this clonotype with a few counts. The chain joins TRBV3-1 to TRBJ1-6, with D possibly being TRBD1 (5 bases). CDR1 and CDR2 (germline): LGHDT, YNNKEL (reference sequence). V dropped 3 bases and J dropped 2 bases, with 8 bases sitting between them. The CDR3 spans 15 residues. The CDR3 nucleotides read TGTGCCAGCAGCCAGTCAGGGCCCTATAATTCACCCCTCCACTTT. Amino acid sequence: CASSQSGPYNSPLHF.

This clonotype was seen at least ten times. V gene TRBV7-9 combines with J gene TRBJ2-6; D not resolved. The CDR3 is 12 residues long. Germline V gene data show CDR1 as SEHNR and CDR2 as FQNEAQ (reference sequence). V gave up 11 bases and J gave up 0 bases, with 5 bases separating them. The CDR3 region has the DNA TGTGCCGGCCCCTCTGGGGCCAACGTCCTGACTTTC. Amino acid sequence: CAGPSGANVLTF.

This clonotype turned up a few times. This chain links TRBV6-2 or TRBV6-3 with TRBJ2-1; no definite D call. V lost 6 bases to trimming and J lost 7 bases, with 10 bases between them. The CDR3 is made up of 12 amino acids. CDR1 is MNHEY and CDR2 is SVGEGT in the germline V gene. The CDR3 protein is CASSPQRNEQFF. CDR3 bases: TGTGCCAGCAGCCCCCAGCGTAATGAGCAGTTCTTC.

This clonotype appeared a few times. The V gene is TRBV11-2, the J gene TRBJ1-2; D uncertain. Germline CDR1 is SGHAT and CDR2 is FQNNGV. Trimming stripped 4 bases from V and 5 bases from J, with 11 bases between. There are 13 residues in the CDR3. CDR3 sequence reads: CASSYSGNYGYTF. The CDR3 nucleotides are TGTGCCAGCAGCTATTCCGGGAATTATGGCTACACCTTC.

The chain carries TRBV29-1 and TRBJ2-7; 11 positions agree with TRBD2. The CDR3 runs to 13 residues. Germline values: CDR1 SQVTM, CDR2 ANQGSEA. V gave up 5 bases and J gave up 6 bases; unmatched junction bases: 6. The CDR3 DNA sequence: TGCAGCGTTTTAGCGGGAGGGATGTCCGAGCAGTACTTC. The encoded protein is CSVLAGGMSEQYF.

This chain uses TRBV2 with TRBJ2-7, with TRBD1 as a possible D gene (5 bases). The germline V gene encodes CDR1 SNHLY and CDR2 FYNNEI. The germline V and J ends were trimmed by 6 bases and 6 bases, with 15 bases remaining between them. This CDR3 comprises 13 residues. CDR3 sequence (DNA): TGTGCCAGCAGCGACAGTGGGTCCGCCGAGCAGTACTTC. Amino acid sequence: CASSDSGSAEQYF.

This clonotype was recorded a few times. V usage is TRBV20-1 and J usage is TRBJ2-3; 8 bases align to TRBD1. The CDR3 consists of 13 residues. The V segment lost 3 bases and the J segment 6 bases; nucleotides outside the gene matches: 5. Germline V CDR1 and CDR2: DFQATT, SNEGSKA (reference sequence). For the CDR3, the DNA is TGCAGTGCTAGCGTTCAGGGGGCGGATACGCAGTATTTT. Its translation: CSASVQGADTQYF.

The chain links TRBV30 to TRBJ1-2; the match to TRBD1 covers 9 bases. The V and J ends lost 5 bases and 2 bases, in that order; junction bases with no gene match: 6. The CDR3 has 14 amino acids. Looked up from germline, CDR1 is GTSNPN and CDR2 is SVGIG (reference sequence). This CDR3 reads CAWDRGIVNYGYTF. The CDR3, as DNA: TGTGCCTGGGACAGGGGGATAGTAAACTATGGCTACACCTTC.

The chain carries TRBV7-6 and TRBJ1-2, with TRBD1 as a possible D gene (5 bases). The V gene lost 3 bases and the J gene lost 3 bases, with 11 bases spanning the gap. The CDR3 has 14 residues. Germline CDR1 is SGHVS and CDR2 is FNYEAQ. The CDR3 region has the DNA TGTGCCAGCAGCTTGAGCAGGGCCGACTATGGCTACACCTTC. Encoded protein: CASSLSRADYGYTF.

The chain carries TRBV7-6 and TRBJ2-1; D remains ambiguous. CDR3 size: 13 residues. Germline values: CDR1 SGHVS, CDR2 FNYEAQ. With 1 base removed from V and 7 bases from J, the gap between germline ends came to 8 bases. The CDR3: CASSLGVVNEQFF. Here the CDR3 DNA reads TGTGCCAGCAGCTTAGGCGTGGTAAATGAGCAGTTCTTC.

This clonotype was seen a few times. The rearrangement joins TRBV7-2 to TRBJ1-2; 7 bases match TRBD1. Trimming removed 5 bases from V and 5 bases from J; junction bases left unmatched: 8. The V gene's germline CDR1 is SGHTA and CDR2 FQGNSA. CDR3 length equals 14 residues. The CDR3 DNA is TGTGCCAGCAGCCAGACAGGGAGTTGGTATGGCTACACCTTC. This codes for CASSQTGSWYGYTF.

This clonotype was counted at least ten times. This chain joins TRBV5-5 and TRBJ2-2; TRBD2 matches 14 bases. The length of the CDR3 is 15 residues. V lost 4 bases to trimming and J lost 4 bases; unmatched junction nucleotides: 0. Germline-derived CDR1 and CDR2 are SGHKS and YYEKEE (reference sequence). The chain's CDR3 is CASSGTSGGTGELFF. For the CDR3, the DNA is TGTGCCAGCAGCGGGACTAGCGGGGGCACCGGGGAGCTGTTTTTT.

V usage is TRBV6-5 and J usage is TRBJ2-5; D not resolved. Looked up from germline, CDR1 is MNHEY and CDR2 is SVGAGI. CDR3 length equals 14 residues. V dropped 5 bases and J dropped 0 bases, with 10 bases sitting between them. CDR3 DNA sequence: TGTGCCAGCAGTCCAATGGGGTACCAAGAGACCCAGTACTTC. Its protein is CASSPMGYQETQYF.

This clonotype was observed a handful of times. The V and J genes are TRBV9 and TRBJ1-2; the match to TRBD1 covers 7 bases. Germline CDR1 is SGDLS and CDR2 is YYNGEE. The junction had 12 bases not matched to a gene; V was cut back by 4 bases and J by 6 bases. This CDR3 contains 15 residues. The CDR3 sequence is CASSSTPFDRDGYTF. The CDR3 nucleotides read TGTGCCAGCAGCTCAACCCCTTTTGACAGGGATGGCTACACCTTC.

This chain uses TRBV20-1 with TRBJ2-3, with D perhaps TRBD2 (5 bases). Deletions cut 6 bases from V and 1 base from J, with 20 bases between. The CDR3 extends over 16 amino acids. Germline assignment: CDR1 DFQATT and CDR2 SNEGSKA (reference sequence). CDR3 nucleotide sequence: TGCAGTGCCTTTTGTGTAGGCGGGCCCTGCACAGATACGCAGTATTTT. Protein sequence: CSAFCVGGPCTDTQYF.

The chain joins TRBV3-1 to TRBJ1-5; TRBD1 might be the D (5 bases). Germline V gene lookup returns CDR1 LGHDT and CDR2 YNNKEL (reference sequence). The CDR3 is made up of 13 amino acids. Trimming took off 2 bases at V and 7 bases at J, with 9 bases between the two ends. As DNA, the CDR3 is TGTGCCAGCAGCCAAATGGAGGGGCAGCCCCAGCATTTT. Encoded protein: CASSQMEGQPQHF.

This sequence joins TRBV6-2 or TRBV6-3 and TRBJ2-7, with D unresolved. Germline CDR1 MNHEY, CDR2 SVGEGT. The CDR3 totals 14 residues. V was clipped by 1 base and J by 0 bases, with 7 bases between them. In DNA form, the CDR3 reads TGTGCCAGCAGTTACTTCGGTAACTCCTACGAGCAGTACTTC. Translated, it gives CASSYFGNSYEQYF.

This clonotype has a count of ten or more. The rearrangement uses TRBV7-6 and TRBJ2-7, with D possibly TRBD2 on 6 matching bases. The CDR3 is made up of 15 amino acids. Trimming left V 1 base short and J 5 bases short, with 15 bases between. In germline, CDR1 is SGHVS, CDR2 FNYEAQ. The DNA for the CDR3 is TGTGCCAGCAGCTTAGGGGGGGATGTTACCCACGAGCAGTACTTC. Translating gives CASSLGGDVTHEQYF.

The chain recombines TRBV5-1 with TRBJ2-3, with D hard to call. V was cut by 0 bases and J by 4 bases, with 6 bases left in between. The V gene's germline CDR1 is SGHRS and CDR2 YFSETQ. The CDR3 loop spans 13 amino acids. The CDR3 sequence: CASSLVVADTQYF. CDR3 coding DNA: TGCGCCAGCAGCTTGGTCGTTGCAGATACGCAGTATTTT.

The gene calls are TRBV7-9 and TRBJ2-2; possible D gene TRBD1, 5 bases. The germline CDR1 and CDR2 sequences are SEHNR and FQNEAQ (reference sequence). The V end was cut by 3 bases, the J end by 2 bases, with 13 bases between. The CDR3 has 16 residues. Here the CDR3 DNA reads TGTGCCAGCAGCTTCAGGGTCGTTTTAAACACCGGGGAGCTGTTTTTT. Protein product: CASSFRVVLNTGELFF. Combining the CDR3 with reference TRBV7-9 and TRBJ2-2 gives the whole variable domain DTGVSQNPRHKITKRGQNVTFRCDPISEHNRLYWYRQTLGQGPEFLTYFQNEAQLEKSRLLSDRFSAERPKGSFSTLEIQRTEQGDSAMYLCASSFRVVLNTGELFFGEGSRLTVL.

The J gene is TRBJ2-7, the V gene TRBV20-1; the match to TRBD2 covers 9 bases. This CDR3 has 14 amino acids. J lost 3 bases, V lost 1 base, and 4 bases had no gene match. Germline lookup yields CDR1 DFQATT and CDR2 SNEGSKA (reference sequence). The CDR3, as DNA: TGCAGTGCTAGAGCTAGCGGGGCCCTCTACGAGCAGTACTTC. Amino acids: CSARASGALYEQYF.

The V and J genes are TRBV4-3 and TRBJ2-1; no definite D call. The CDR3 spans 16 residues. Germline V gene lookup returns CDR1 LGHNA and CDR2 YSLEER. V was pared by 1 base and J by 7 bases, with 17 bases between. CDR3 in DNA: TGCGCCAGCAGCCAAGCGCGGAGCCAAGGAGAGAATGAGCAGTTCTTC. It yields the protein CASSQARSQGENEQFF.

J is TRBJ2-6 and V is TRBV4-3, with D maybe TRBD2 (6 bases). In germline, CDR1 is LGHNA, CDR2 YSLEER. This CDR3 comprises 17 residues. The V end was cut by 0 bases, the J end by 3 bases, with 12 bases between. CDR3 sequence reads: CASSQDTGGVGANVLTF. The CDR3 nucleotides are TGCGCCAGCAGCCAAGATACGGGCGGGGTTGGGGCCAACGTCCTGACTTTC.

This clonotype has only a few counts. V is TRBV14 and J is TRBJ2-1, with 9 bases that match TRBD2. Germline V gene sequence: CDR1 SGHDN, CDR2 FVKESK. CDR3 length: 15 amino acids. After removal of 3 bases from V and 5 bases from J, the junction contained 5 bases not matched to a gene. The CDR3 DNA follows: TGTGCCAGCAGCCAGGCGGGAGGGCTTAACAATGAGCAGTTCTTC. Amino acid sequence: CASSQAGGLNNEQFF.

This clonotype was observed a few times. The chain has TRBV12-3 or TRBV12-4 and TRBJ1-4, with 9 positions matching TRBD1. The CDR3 extends over 14 amino acids. J lost 6 bases, V lost 6 bases, and 5 bases had no gene match. The CDR3 protein is CASRGTGGDEKLFF. DNA of the CDR3: TGTGCCAGCAGGGGTACAGGGGGCGATGAAAAACTGTTTTTT.